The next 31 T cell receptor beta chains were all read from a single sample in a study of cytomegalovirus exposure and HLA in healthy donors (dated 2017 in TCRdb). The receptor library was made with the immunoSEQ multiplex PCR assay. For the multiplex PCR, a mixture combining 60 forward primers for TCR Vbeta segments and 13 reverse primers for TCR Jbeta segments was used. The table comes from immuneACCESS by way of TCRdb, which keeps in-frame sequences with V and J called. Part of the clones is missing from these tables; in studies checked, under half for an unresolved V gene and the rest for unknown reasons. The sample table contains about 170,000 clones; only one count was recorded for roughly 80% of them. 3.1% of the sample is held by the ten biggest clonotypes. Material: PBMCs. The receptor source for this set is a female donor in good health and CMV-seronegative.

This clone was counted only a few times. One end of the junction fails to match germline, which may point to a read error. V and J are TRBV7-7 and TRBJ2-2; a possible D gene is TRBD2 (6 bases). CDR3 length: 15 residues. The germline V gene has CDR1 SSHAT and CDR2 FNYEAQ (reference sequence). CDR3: CASSLFGTNTGELFF. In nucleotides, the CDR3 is TGTGCTAGCAGCTTATTCGGGACTAACACCGGGGAGCTGTTTTTT.

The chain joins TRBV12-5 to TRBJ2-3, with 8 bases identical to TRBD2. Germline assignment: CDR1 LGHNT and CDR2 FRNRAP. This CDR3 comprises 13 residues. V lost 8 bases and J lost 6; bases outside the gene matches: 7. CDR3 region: CASSPGGVDTQYF. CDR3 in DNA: TGTGCTAGTTCCCCGGGGGGGGTGGATACGCAGTATTTT.

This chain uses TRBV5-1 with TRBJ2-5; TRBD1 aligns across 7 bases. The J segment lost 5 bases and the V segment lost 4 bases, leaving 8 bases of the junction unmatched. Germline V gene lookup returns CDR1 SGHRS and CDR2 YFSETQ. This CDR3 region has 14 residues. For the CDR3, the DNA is TGCGCCAGCAGCGACCCCGACAGGGTGGAGACCCAGTACTTC. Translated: CASSDPDRVETQYF.

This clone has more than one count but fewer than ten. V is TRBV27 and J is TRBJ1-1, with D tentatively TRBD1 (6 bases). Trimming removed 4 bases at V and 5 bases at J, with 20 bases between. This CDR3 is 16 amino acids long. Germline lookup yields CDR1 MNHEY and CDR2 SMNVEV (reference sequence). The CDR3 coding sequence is TGTGCCAGCAGTTCCCTATTGGGAAGGACAGATACTGAAGCTTTCTTT. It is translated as CASSSLLGRTDTEAFF.

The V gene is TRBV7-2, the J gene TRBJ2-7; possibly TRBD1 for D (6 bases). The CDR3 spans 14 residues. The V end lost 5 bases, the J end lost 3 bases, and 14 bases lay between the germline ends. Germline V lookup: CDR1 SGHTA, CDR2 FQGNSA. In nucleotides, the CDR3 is TGTGCCAGCAGCCTCTCAGGGGTGGGCTACGAGCAGTACTTC. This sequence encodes CASSLSGVGYEQYF.

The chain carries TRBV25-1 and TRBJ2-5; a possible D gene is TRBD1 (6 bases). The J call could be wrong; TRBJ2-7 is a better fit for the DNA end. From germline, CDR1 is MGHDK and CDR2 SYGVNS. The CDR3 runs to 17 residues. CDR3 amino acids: CASSEYPGVAPTYEQYF. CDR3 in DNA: TGTGCCAGCAGTGAATATCCAGGGGTAGCCCCCACCTACGAGCAGTACTTC.

The CDR3 region has the DNA TGTGCCAGCAGCTTAGGCGGGGGAGAGACCCAGTACTTC. Protein: CASSLGGGETQYF. V usage is TRBV7-3 and J usage is TRBJ2-5; 7 bases line up with TRBD2. This CDR3 is built from 13 residues. Germline CDR1 reads SGHTA; CDR2 reads FQGTGA. V was pared by 2 bases and J by 4 bases, with 1 base of the junction left unmatched.

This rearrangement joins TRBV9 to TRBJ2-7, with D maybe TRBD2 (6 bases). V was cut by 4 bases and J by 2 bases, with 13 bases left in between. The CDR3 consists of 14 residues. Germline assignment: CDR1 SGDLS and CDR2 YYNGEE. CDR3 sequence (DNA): TGTGCCAGCAGCTCGGGACTTGGAGCCTACGAGCAGTACTTC. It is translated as CASSSGLGAYEQYF.

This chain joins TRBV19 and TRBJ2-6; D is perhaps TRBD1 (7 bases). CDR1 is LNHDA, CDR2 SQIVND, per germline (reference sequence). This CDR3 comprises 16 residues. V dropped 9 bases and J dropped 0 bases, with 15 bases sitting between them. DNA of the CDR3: TGTGCCAGCCGGGGGACAGACAGCTCTGGGGCCAACGTCCTGACTTTC. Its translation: CASRGTDSSGANVLTF.

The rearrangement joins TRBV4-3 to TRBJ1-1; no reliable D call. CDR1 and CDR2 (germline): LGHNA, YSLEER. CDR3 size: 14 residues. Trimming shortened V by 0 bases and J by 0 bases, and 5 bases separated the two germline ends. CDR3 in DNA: TGCGCCAGCAGCCAAGATCTTGTGAACACTGAAGCTTTCTTT. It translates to CASSQDLVNTEAFF.

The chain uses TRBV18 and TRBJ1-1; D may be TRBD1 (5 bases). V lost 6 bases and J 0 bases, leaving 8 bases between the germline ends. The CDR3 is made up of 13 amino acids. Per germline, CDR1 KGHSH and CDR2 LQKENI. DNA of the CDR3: TGTGCCAGCTCGGGGGGGTTGAACACTGAAGCTTTCTTT. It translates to CASSGGLNTEAFF.

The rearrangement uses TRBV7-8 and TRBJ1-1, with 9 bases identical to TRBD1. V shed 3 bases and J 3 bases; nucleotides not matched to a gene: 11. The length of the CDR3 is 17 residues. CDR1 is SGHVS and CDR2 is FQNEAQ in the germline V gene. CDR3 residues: CASSLGTGGVGDTEAFF. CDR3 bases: TGTGCCAGCAGCTTGGGAACAGGGGGCGTGGGGGACACTGAAGCTTTCTTT.

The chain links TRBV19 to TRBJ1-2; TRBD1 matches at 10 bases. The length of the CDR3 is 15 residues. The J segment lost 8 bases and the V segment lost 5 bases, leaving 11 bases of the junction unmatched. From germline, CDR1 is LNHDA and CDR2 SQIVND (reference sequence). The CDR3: CASSALGTGEEGYTF. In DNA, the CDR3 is TGTGCCAGTAGTGCGCTCGGGACAGGGGAGGAAGGCTACACCTTC.

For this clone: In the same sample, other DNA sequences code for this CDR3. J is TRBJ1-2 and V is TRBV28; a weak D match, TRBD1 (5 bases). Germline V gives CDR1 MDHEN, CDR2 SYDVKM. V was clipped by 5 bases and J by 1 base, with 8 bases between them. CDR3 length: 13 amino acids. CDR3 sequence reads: CASSPDSNYGYTF. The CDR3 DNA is TGTGCCAGCAGTCCCGACAGTAACTATGGCTACACCTTC.

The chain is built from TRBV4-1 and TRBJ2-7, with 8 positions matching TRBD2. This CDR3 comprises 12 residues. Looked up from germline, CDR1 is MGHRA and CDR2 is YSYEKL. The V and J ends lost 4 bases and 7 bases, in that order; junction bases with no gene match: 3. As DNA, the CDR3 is TGCGCCAGCAGCCCGGGGGGGGATGAGCAGTACTTC. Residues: CASSPGGDEQYF.

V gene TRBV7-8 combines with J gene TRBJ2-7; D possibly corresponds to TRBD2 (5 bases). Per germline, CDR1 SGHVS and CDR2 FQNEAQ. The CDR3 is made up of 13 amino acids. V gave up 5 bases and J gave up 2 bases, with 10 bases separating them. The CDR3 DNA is TGTGCCAGCAGCCCGGGGTTCGCCTACGAGCAGTACTTC. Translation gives CASSPGFAYEQYF.

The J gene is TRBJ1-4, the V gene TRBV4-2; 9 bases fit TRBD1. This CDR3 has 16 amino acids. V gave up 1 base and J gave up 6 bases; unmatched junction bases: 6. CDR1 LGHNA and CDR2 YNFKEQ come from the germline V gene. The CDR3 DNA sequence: TGTGCCAGCAGCCAAGTTCGCAGGACAGGGGATGAAAAACTGTTTTTT. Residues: CASSQVRRTGDEKLFF.

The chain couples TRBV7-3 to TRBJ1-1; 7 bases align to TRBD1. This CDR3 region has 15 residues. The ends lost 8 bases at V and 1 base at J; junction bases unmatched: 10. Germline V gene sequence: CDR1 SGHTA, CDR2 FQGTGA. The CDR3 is CASSWAGGENTEAFF. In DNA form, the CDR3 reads TGTGCCAGCTCGTGGGCAGGGGGAGAGAACACTGAAGCTTTCTTT.

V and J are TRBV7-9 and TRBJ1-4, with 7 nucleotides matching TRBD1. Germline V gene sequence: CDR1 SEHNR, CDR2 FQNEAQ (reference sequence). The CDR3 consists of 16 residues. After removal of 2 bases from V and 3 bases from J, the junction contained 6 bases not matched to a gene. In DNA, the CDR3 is TGTGCCAGCAGCTTACCAGGGCAGGGGGCTAATGAAAAACTGTTTTTT. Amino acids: CASSLPGQGANEKLFF.

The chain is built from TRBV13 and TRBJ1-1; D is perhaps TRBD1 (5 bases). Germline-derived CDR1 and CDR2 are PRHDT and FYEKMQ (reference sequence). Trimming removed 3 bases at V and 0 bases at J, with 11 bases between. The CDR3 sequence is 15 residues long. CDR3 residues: CASSFGGRVNTEAFF. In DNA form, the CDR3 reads TGTGCCAGCAGCTTCGGGGGACGGGTGAACACTGAAGCTTTCTTT. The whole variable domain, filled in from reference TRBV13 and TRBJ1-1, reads AAGVIQSPRHLIKEKRETATLKCYPIPRHDTVYWYQQGPGQDPQFLISFYEKMQSDKGSIPDRFSAQQFSDYHSELNMSSLELGDSALYFCASSFGGRVNTEAFFGQGTRLTVV.

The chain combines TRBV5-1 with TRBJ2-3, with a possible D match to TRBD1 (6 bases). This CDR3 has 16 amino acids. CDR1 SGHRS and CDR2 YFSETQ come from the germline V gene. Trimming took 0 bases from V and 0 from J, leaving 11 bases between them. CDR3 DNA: TGCGCCAGCAGCTTGGAAGGACAGCTAAGCACAGATACGCAGTATTTT. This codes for CASSLEGQLSTDTQYF.

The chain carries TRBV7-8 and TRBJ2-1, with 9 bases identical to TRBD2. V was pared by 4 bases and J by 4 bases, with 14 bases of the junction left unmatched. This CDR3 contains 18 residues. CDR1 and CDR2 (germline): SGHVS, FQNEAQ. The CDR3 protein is CASSSTPTAGGRYNEQFF. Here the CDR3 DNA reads TGTGCCAGCAGCTCAACACCAACGGCGGGGGGGAGGTACAATGAGCAGTTCTTC.

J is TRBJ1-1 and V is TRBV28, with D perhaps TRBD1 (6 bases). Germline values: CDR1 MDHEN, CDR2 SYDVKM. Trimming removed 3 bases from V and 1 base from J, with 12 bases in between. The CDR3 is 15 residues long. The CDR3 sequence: CASSFTGTGNTEAFF. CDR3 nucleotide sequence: TGTGCCAGCAGTTTTACAGGGACGGGGAACACTGAAGCTTTCTTT.

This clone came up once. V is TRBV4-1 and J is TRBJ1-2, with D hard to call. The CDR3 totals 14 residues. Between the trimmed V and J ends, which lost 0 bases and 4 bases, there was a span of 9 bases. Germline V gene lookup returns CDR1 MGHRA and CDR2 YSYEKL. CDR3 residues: CASSQESTIYGYTF. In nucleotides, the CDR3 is TGCGCCAGCAGCCAAGAGAGTACGATCTATGGCTACACCTTC.

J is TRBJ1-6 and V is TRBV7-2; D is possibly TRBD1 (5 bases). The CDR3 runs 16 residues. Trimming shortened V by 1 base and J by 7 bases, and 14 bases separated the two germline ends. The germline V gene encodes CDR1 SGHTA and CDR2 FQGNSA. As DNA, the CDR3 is TGTGCCAGCAGCTTAGGCGGGGCAGGTGGGAATTCACCCCTCCACTTT. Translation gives CASSLGGAGGNSPLHF.

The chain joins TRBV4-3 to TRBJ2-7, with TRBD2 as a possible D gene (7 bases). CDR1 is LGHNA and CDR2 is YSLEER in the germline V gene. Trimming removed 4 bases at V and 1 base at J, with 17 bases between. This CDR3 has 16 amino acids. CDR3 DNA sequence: TGCGCCAGCAGCCGTCTGAGGGGGGGAGATTCCTACGAGCAGTACTTC. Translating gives CASSRLRGGDSYEQYF.

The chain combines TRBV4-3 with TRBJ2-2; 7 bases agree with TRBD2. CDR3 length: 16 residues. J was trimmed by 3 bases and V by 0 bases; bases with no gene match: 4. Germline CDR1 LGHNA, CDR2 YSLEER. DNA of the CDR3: TGCGCCAGCAGCCAAGACACGGGGGGTGACACCGGGGAGCTGTTTTTT. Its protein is CASSQDTGGDTGELFF.

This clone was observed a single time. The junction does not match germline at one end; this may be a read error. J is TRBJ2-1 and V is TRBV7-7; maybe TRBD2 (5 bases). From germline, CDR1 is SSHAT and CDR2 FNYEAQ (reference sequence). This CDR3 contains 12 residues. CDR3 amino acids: CASSPLADEQFF. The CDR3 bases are TGTGCTAGCAGCCCCCTAGCAGATGAGCAGTTCTTC.

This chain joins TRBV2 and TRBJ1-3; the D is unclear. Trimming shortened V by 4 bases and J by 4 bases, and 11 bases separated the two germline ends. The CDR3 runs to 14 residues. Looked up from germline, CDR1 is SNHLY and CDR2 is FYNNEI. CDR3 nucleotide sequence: TGTGCCAGCAGTGTTGCAGAGGAGGGAAACACCATATATTTT. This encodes CASSVAEEGNTIYF.

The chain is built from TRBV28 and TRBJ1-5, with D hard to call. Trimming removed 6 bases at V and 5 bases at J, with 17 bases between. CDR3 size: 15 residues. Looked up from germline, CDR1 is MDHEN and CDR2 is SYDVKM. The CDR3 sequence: CASSPGPYGDQPQHF. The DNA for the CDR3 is TGTGCCAGCAGCCCCGGCCCTTACGGGGATCAGCCCCAGCATTTT.

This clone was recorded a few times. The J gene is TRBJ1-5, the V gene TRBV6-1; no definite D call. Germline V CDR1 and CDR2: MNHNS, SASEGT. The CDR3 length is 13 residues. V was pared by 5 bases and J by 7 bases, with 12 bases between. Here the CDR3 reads CASSPTGGQPQHF. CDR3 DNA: TGTGCCAGCAGTCCGACGGGTGGGCAGCCCCAGCATTTT.